These T cell receptor beta chains were read from a single sample in a study of response to subunit inactivated influenza vaccine. One entry per CDR3 protein, called by TCRdb with MiXCR from the RT-PCR reads. This repertoire shows around 480,000 distinct CDR3 sequences, more than 15% found once; its top ten account for about 3%. The specimen was CD4+ T cells sorted from PBMCs, collected around 25 months after vaccination. These receptors were collected from a man aged 45 to 70 who received an inactivated influenza vaccine. The conserved cysteine and the conserved F or W are not part of the CDR3 here. D genes are given only for firm matches.

TRBJ2-6 | 12 | . | TRBV5-1 | ASQQSSGANVLT
TRBJ2-1 | 13 | TRBD2 | TRBV27 | ASSFELARNNEQF
TRBJ1-2 | 13 | . | TRBV28 | ASRTAGTFNYGYT
TRBJ1-1 | 11 | TRBD1 | TRBV20-1 | SAEDRSNTEAF
TRBJ2-5 | 12 | . | TRBV7-2 | ASSFSTSLETQY
TRBJ2-1 | 13 | TRBD2 | TRBV7-3 | ASSLTGLSNNEQF
TRBJ2-7 | 13 | TRBD2 | TRBV28 | ASSLILAGGYEQY
TRBJ2-3 | 11 | TRBD1 | TRBV29-1 | SVRTGAGDTQY
TRBJ1-5 | 13 | TRBD1 | TRBV9 | ASSATGGSNQPQH
TRBJ2-4 | 10 | . | TRBV3-1 | ASSQDGNIQY
TRBJ2-7 | 13 | . | TRBV29-1 | SVGSGARPSGEQY
TRBJ2-3 | 13 | . | TRBV7-3 | ASSLGLAYLDTQY
TRBJ2-2 | 12 | TRBD2 | TRBV7-6 | ASSLELASGELF
TRBJ2-7 | 12 | . | TRBV27 | ASSHTQSSYEQY
TRBJ1-2 | 12 | TRBD1 | TRBV30 | AWTTPGAGGGYT
TRBJ1-1 | 12 | TRBD1 | TRBV28 | ASSRQGRNTEAF
TRBJ2-1 | 12 | . | TRBV28 | ASSLWDSYNEQF
TRBJ2-7 | 13 | . | TRBV7-8 | ASSSSGLTAYEQY
TRBJ2-3 | 11 | . | TRBV9 | ASSPRQLDTQY
TRBJ2-7 | 12 | . | TRBV4-3 | ASSQDTRTYEQY
TRBJ2-7 | 9 | . | TRBV29-1 | SGGSHYEQY
TRBJ2-3 | 13 | . | TRBV5-1 | ASSLERTDTDTQY
TRBJ1-1 | 13 | TRBD1 | TRBV5-1 | ASSADQGGNTEAF
TRBJ2-3 | 12 | . | TRBV13 | ASSYLQGTDTQY
TRBJ2-1 | 12 | . | TRBV7-9 | ASSGQSSYNEQF
TRBJ2-2 | 13 | TRBD1 | TRBV5-1 | ASKPGTESAGELF
TRBJ1-3 | 15 | . | TRBV10-3 | AISESTSRIAGNTIY
TRBJ2-2 | 11 | . | TRBV7-8 | ASSYPRTGELF
TRBJ2-1 | 12 | . | TRBV12-3/TRBV12-4 | ASSLFSGYNEQF
TRBJ2-7 | 13 | . | TRBV28 | ASSLSTALYYEQY
TRBJ1-1 | 11 | . | TRBV5-1 | ASSGEGHTEAF
TRBJ1-5 | 13 | . | TRBV5-1 | ASASGPNGDQPQH
TRBJ1-6 | 14 | TRBD1 | TRBV5-1 | ASSSAGTGGPSPLH
TRBJ2-2 | 13 | TRBD2 | TRBV20-1 | SARRPSGPTGELF
TRBJ1-5 | 13 | . | TRBV5-5 | ASSFTLEGNQPQH
TRBJ2-7 | 12 | TRBD2 | TRBV29-1 | SVEGGTFTYEQY
TRBJ2-1 | 12 | . | TRBV20-1 | SAPLTRFYNEQF
TRBJ2-1 | 13 | . | TRBV11-3 | ASSAGPLVYNEQF
TRBJ2-5 | 13 | . | TRBV6-1 | ASSPEGPWSETQY
TRBJ2-2 | 15 | . | TRBV5-3 | ARSAGPTGRNTGELF
TRBJ1-1 | 11 | TRBD1 | TRBV15 | ATSRGQGTEAF
TRBJ2-3 | 12 | . | TRBV6-2/TRBV6-3 | ASSLPQSRDTQY
TRBJ2-5 | 12 | . | TRBV2 | ASSERLPNGAQY
TRBJ2-3 | 13 | . | TRBV5-1 | ASKTGHSNTDTQY
TRBJ1-1 | 12 | . | TRBV5-5 | ASSWEGQGTEAF
TRBJ2-7 | 13 | . | TRBV4-2 | ASSQDIRSPYEQY
TRBJ2-2 | 11 | TRBD1 | TRBV20-1 | SAWTGGTGELF
TRBJ2-3 | 14 | TRBD1 | TRBV4-2 | ASSHHRDSGADTQY
TRBJ1-5 | 12 | . | TRBV20-1 | SARDRSTGQPQH
TRBJ2-7 | 10 | TRBD1 | TRBV20-1 | SATRQGPEQY
TRBJ1-1 | 11 | TRBD1 | TRBV20-1 | SATGDSNTEAF
TRBJ2-7 | 11 | TRBD2 | TRBV30 | ALGAGRAREQY
TRBJ2-1 | 11 | . | TRBV24-1 | VTSRPGYNEQF